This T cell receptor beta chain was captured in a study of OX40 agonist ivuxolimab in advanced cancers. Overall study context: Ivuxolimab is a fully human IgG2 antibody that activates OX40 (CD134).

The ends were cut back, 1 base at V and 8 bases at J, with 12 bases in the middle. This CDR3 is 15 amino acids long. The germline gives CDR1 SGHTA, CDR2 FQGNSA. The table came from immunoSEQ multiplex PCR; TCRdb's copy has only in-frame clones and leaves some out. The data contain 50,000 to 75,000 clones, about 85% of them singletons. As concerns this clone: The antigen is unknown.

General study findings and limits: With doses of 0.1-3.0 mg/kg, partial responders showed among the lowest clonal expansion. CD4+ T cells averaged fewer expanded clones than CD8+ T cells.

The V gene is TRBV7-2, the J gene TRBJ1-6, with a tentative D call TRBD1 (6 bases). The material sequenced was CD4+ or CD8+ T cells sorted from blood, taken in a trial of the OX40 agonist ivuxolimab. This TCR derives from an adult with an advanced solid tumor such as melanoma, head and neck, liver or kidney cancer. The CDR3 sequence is CASSLGFNRDSPLHF. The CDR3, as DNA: TGTGCCAGCAGCTTAGGATTTAACAGGGATTCACCCCTCCACTTT.